A single sample is the source of the 28 T cell receptor beta chains below, sequenced in a study of molecular identifiers for immune sequencing clone quantification. TCRdb re-analysed the PCR reads in MiXCR, keeping a single row per CDR3 protein. The sample has about 640,000 distinct CDR3 sequences, 15% to 20% seen once; the top ten hold around 0.9%. The sample consisted of naive CD8+ T cells from blood, with Jurkat cell RNA spiked in. The subset was: FACS-sorted CD8+CD4-CCR7+CD45RA+ naive T cells. The origin of the receptors is a human donor in good health. Some libraries in this study had Jurkat cell RNA spiked in.

This clonotype has a count of ten or more. V is TRBV29-1 and J is TRBJ1-2, with a tentative D call TRBD1 (6 bases). The CDR3 is 11 amino acids. V was clipped by 4 bases and J by 8 bases, with 11 bases between them. The V gene's germline CDR1 is SQVTM and CDR2 ANQGSEA. CDR3 sequence: CSVVRGQGYTF. Written as DNA, the CDR3 is TGCAGCGTTGTCAGGGGCCAAGGCTACACCTTC.

As to this clonotype: Germline is not matched at one junction end, which may reflect a read error. This chain uses TRBV19 with TRBJ1-2; D might be TRBD1 (6 bases). The CDR3 is 15 residues long. CDR1 is LNHDA and CDR2 is SQIVND in the germline V gene (reference sequence). CDR3 coding DNA: TGTGCCAGTAGTATTTTACAGGGCCGAACCTATGGCTACGCCTTC. Protein product: CASSILQGRTYGYAF. The full variable domain, rest sourced from reference TRBV19 and TRBJ1-2, is DGGITQSPKYLFRKEGQNVTLSCEQNLNHDAMYWYRQDPGQGLRLIYYSQIVNDFQKGDIAEGYSVSREKKESFPLTVTSAQKNPTAFYLCASSILQGRTYGYAFGSGTRLTVV.

This clonotype was picked up many times. The chain couples TRBV7-2 to TRBJ2-7; 7 bases fit TRBD1. Trimming cost V 4 bases and J 2 bases; bases outside gene matches: 2. Per the germline V gene, CDR1 is SGHTA and CDR2 is FQGNSA. The CDR3 consists of 13 residues. The CDR3 spells CASSWTGPYEQYF. As DNA, the CDR3 is TGTGCCAGCAGCTGGACAGGTCCCTACGAGCAGTACTTC.

This clonotype was detected many times. This chain links TRBV6-5 with TRBJ1-2, with D perhaps TRBD1 (5 bases). This CDR3 comprises 13 residues. The germline CDR1 and CDR2 sequences are MNHEY and SVGAGI. With 2 bases removed from V and 8 bases from J, the gap between germline ends came to 12 bases. The CDR3 region is CASSYGGAWGYTF. The CDR3 nucleotides read TGTGCCAGCAGTTACGGAGGGGCTTGGGGCTACACCTTC.

This chain joins TRBV29-1 and TRBJ1-2, with 10 bases aligning to TRBD1. The ends lost 6 bases at V and 2 bases at J; junction bases unmatched: 9. The CDR3 contains 15 residues. Per germline, CDR1 SQVTM and CDR2 ANQGSEA. DNA for the CDR3: TGCAGCGTAATACCCAGGACAGGGGGAAACTATGGCTACACCTTC. It encodes CSVIPRTGGNYGYTF.

This clonotype was counted at least ten times. V is TRBV29-1 and J is TRBJ1-2; TRBD1 is a possible D gene (6 bases). Germline CDR1 is SQVTM and CDR2 is ANQGSEA. The CDR3 is 15 residues long. Trimming pared 4 bases from V and 3 bases from J, leaving 18 bases between. CDR3 DNA: TGCAGCGTTGGGGGCTCGAAACAGGGTTACTATGGCTACACCTTC. This translates into CSVGGSKQGYYGYTF.

This clonotype has just a few counts. The chain combines TRBV24-1 with TRBJ2-2; 8 positions match TRBD2. The CDR3 sequence is 16 residues long. Germline CDR1 is KGHDR and CDR2 is SFDVKD. Trimming removed 0 bases from V and 5 bases from J; junction bases left unmatched: 4. CDR3 amino acids: CATSDLLGLETGELFF. CDR3 sequence (DNA): TGTGCCACCAGTGATTTGTTGGGACTAGAGACCGGGGAGCTGTTTTTT.

This clonotype was seen at least ten times. The chain joins TRBV7-9 to TRBJ2-7, with D perhaps being TRBD1 or TRBD2 (6 bases each). V lost 3 bases, J lost 8 bases, and 23 bases lay in between. The CDR3 length is 16 residues. Germline V gene lookup returns CDR1 SEHNR and CDR2 FQNEAQ (reference sequence). CDR3 nucleotides: TGTGCCAGCAGCTTGCCACTCCCCGGGGGCGCCTCCAAGCAGTACTTC. It specifies CASSLPLPGGASKQYF.

This clonotype showed up many times. This chain uses TRBV29-1 with TRBJ2-5, with TRBD2 matching 7 bases. Germline assignment: CDR1 SQVTM and CDR2 ANQGSEA. There are 16 residues in the CDR3. V lost 4 bases to trimming and J lost 4 bases; unmatched junction nucleotides: 15. CDR3 residues: CSVGRDGGGRIETQYF. As DNA, the CDR3 is TGCAGCGTTGGGAGGGATGGCGGGGGAAGAATAGAGACCCAGTACTTC.

This clonotype showed up just a few times. The chain couples TRBV4-3 to TRBJ2-3; D is unresolved. The germline CDR1 and CDR2 sequences are LGHNA and YSLEER. V lost 4 bases and J lost 0, with 17 bases in between. CDR3 size: 17 residues. The CDR3 DNA is TGCGCCAGCAGCCGCAACGGGTATTCCTCTAGCACAGATACGCAGTATTTT. Protein: CASSRNGYSSSTDTQYF.

Concerning this clonotype itself: A much bigger clone sits one base away, suggesting this may be a read error. V and J are TRBV6-6 and TRBJ1-5; TRBD1 aligns across 9 bases. V was pared by 7 bases and J by 8 bases, with 9 bases of the junction left unmatched. There are 14 residues in the CDR3. From germline, CDR1 is MNHNY and CDR2 SVGAGI (reference sequence). CDR3: CASNQGQGLEPQHF. The CDR3 bases are TGTGCCAGCAACCAGGGACAGGGATTAGAGCCCCAGCATTTT.

This clonotype showed up many times. The chain joins TRBV4-1 to TRBJ2-7; D remains unclear. The germline V gene has CDR1 MGHRA and CDR2 YSYEKL. The V end was cut by 0 bases, the J end by 2 bases, with 14 bases between. The CDR3 is 16 residues long. Here the CDR3 DNA reads TGCGCCAGCAGCCAAGAGAGGACGCTCGTCCCCTACGAGCAGTACTTC. Encoded protein: CASSQERTLVPYEQYF.

Notes on this clonotype: A read error may produce the germline difference seen at one junction end. V gene TRBV27 combines with J gene TRBJ2-1; D call uncertain. Per the germline V gene, CDR1 is MNHEY and CDR2 is SMNVEV (reference sequence). The CDR3 is 14 amino acids. DNA of the CDR3: TGTGCCAGCAGTCCCAACCTCTCCTACAATGAGCGGTTCTTC. Its translation: CASSPNLSYNERFF.

This clonotype was picked up a small number of times. A single base separates this from a much larger clone, so it may be a read error. CDR3 loop: CASSQEMAQVLDEQYF. The CDR3 nucleotides are TGCGCCAGCAGCCAAGAGATGGCCCAGGTTCTGGACGAGCAGTACTTC. This chain uses TRBV4-3 with TRBJ2-7; no definite D call. Germline V CDR1 and CDR2: LGHNA, YSLEER. The V end lost 0 bases, the J end lost 5 bases, and 17 bases lay between the germline ends. The CDR3 totals 16 residues.

This clonotype has ten or more counts. This sequence joins TRBV29-1 and TRBJ1-2, with 7 nucleotides matching TRBD1. This CDR3 is 13 amino acids long. From germline, CDR1 is SQVTM and CDR2 ANQGSEA. Losses at the gene ends were 8 bases for V and 6 bases for J; bases not matched to a gene: 12. CDR3 sequence (DNA): TGCAGCCTGGAGGGGACAGCCGGTGATGGCTACACCTTC. The encoded protein is CSLEGTAGDGYTF. Using reference TRBV29-1 and TRBJ1-2 for the parts outside the CDR3, the full variable domain is SAVISQKPSRDICQRGTSLTIQCQVDSQVTMMFWYRQQPGQSLTLIATANQGSEATYESGFVIDKFPISRPNLTFSTLTVSNMSPEDSSIYLCSLEGTAGDGYTFGSGTRLTVV.

As for this clonotype: Possible read error: a much larger clone is one base away. The rearrangement links TRBV6-5 to TRBJ2-7, with a possible D match to TRBD2 (6 bases). This CDR3 has 14 amino acids. Germline V gene data show CDR1 as MNHEY and CDR2 as SVGAGI. CDR3 in amino acids: CASKAGSSSCEQYF. The CDR3 nucleotides are TGTGCCAGCAAGGCGGGGTCCAGCTCCTGCGAGCAGTACTTC.

Ten or more counts support this clonotype. The rearrangement joins TRBV27 to TRBJ1-5; D unclear. This CDR3 is built from 12 residues. Trimming removed 3 bases from V and 3 bases from J, with 3 bases in between. Germline CDR1 MNHEY, CDR2 SMNVEV (reference sequence). The CDR3 protein is CASSFPNQPQHF. CDR3 DNA sequence: TGTGCCAGCAGTTTCCCCAATCAGCCCCAGCATTTT.

The chain combines TRBV24-1 with TRBJ2-1; 7 bases match TRBD1. The CDR3 is 16 amino acids. Germline V lookup: CDR1 KGHDR, CDR2 SFDVKD. Losses at the gene ends were 2 bases for V and 8 bases for J; bases not matched to a gene: 11. Here the CDR3 reads CATSDSRPGQAYEQFF. The CDR3 DNA sequence: TGTGCCACCAGTGATTCTCGTCCAGGACAGGCCTATGAGCAGTTCTTC.

This clonotype was seen ten or more times. The J gene is TRBJ2-5, the V gene TRBV7-6; tentatively, D is TRBD2 (6 bases). V lost 5 bases to trimming and J lost 0 bases, with 10 bases between them. The CDR3 is made up of 14 amino acids. Germline lookup yields CDR1 SGHVS and CDR2 FNYEAQ. CDR3 sequence: CASSHGGYQETQYF. CDR3 coding DNA: TGTGCCAGCAGCCATGGGGGGTACCAAGAGACCCAGTACTTC.

This clonotype was observed at least ten times. The rearrangement uses TRBV29-1 and TRBJ2-3, with D perhaps given as TRBD1 or TRBD2 (5 bases each). The CDR3 is 16 residues long. V shed 4 bases and J shed 3 bases, with 20 bases lying between them. Germline CDR1 is SQVTM and CDR2 is ANQGSEA. The CDR3 DNA is TGCAGCGTTGTGGCCGCCGGGACCGAACAAACAGATACGCAGTATTTT. It is translated as CSVVAAGTEQTDTQYF.

This clonotype has only a few counts. For the CDR3, the DNA is TGTGCCTGCACAGGGGGCTGGGCCGAGCAGTACTTC. This gives the protein CACTGGWAEQYF. V gene TRBV30 combines with J gene TRBJ2-7; TRBD1 agrees at 9 bases. Germline CDR1 GTSNPN, CDR2 SVGIG (reference sequence). V was clipped by 6 bases and J by 6 bases; unmatched bases: 6. The CDR3 spans 12 residues.

This clonotype was picked up many times. The chain's CDR3 is CASSPEDRGETQYF. In DNA, the CDR3 is TGTGCCAGCAGTCCGGAGGACAGGGGAGAGACCCAGTACTTC. The chain recombines TRBV12-3 or TRBV12-4 with TRBJ2-5, with 9 positions matching TRBD1. The CDR3 loop spans 14 amino acids. V gave up 5 bases and J gave up 4 bases; unmatched junction bases: 5.

In its sample, this clonotype was seen many times. CDR3 region: CASSPSTQYQETQYF. CDR3 in DNA: TGTGCCAGCAGCCCCTCAACACAGTACCAAGAGACCCAGTACTTC. The chain links TRBV5-6 to TRBJ2-5; D gene ambiguous. The V gene's germline CDR1 is SGHDT and CDR2 YYEEEE. The V and J ends lost 4 bases and 0 bases respectively, with 13 bases between them. This CDR3 comprises 15 residues.

As to this clonotype: The conserved phenylalanine or tryptophan normally closing the CDR3 is absent here, so this likely arose from a read error. The chain recombines TRBV12-3 or TRBV12-4 with TRBJ1-4; D is possibly TRBD1 (6 bases). Trimming removed 5 bases from V and 8 bases from J, with 15 bases in between. The CDR3 contains 14 residues. The CDR3 sequence: CASSPDRLVEKLFL. The CDR3 coding sequence is TGTGCCAGCAGTCCGGACAGATTGGTGGAAAAACTGTTTCTT.

This clonotype came up many times. The chain has TRBV20-1 and TRBJ1-1; unclear D gene. This CDR3 comprises 12 residues. Per germline, CDR1 DFQATT and CDR2 SNEGSKA (reference sequence). V dropped 0 bases and J dropped 4 bases, with 6 bases sitting between them. CDR3 residues: CSAREGGTEAFF. The CDR3 DNA is TGCAGTGCTAGAGAAGGAGGCACTGAAGCTTTCTTT.

A word on this clonotype: This may stem from a read error, because a much larger clone lies one nucleotide away. The chain links TRBV29-1 to TRBJ1-2; perhaps TRBD1 as D (5 bases). CDR1 and CDR2 from the germline V gene are SQVTM and ANQGSEA. The CDR3 spans 15 residues. Here the CDR3 DNA reads TGCAACGTTGAAGCTCTTGACAGCCCGAACTATGGCTACACCTTC. It is translated as CNVEALDSPNYGYTF.

This clonotype was recorded at least ten times. The V call is TRBV7-9, the J call TRBJ2-2; a possible D gene is TRBD2 (6 bases). This CDR3 has 16 residues. Trimming pared 6 bases from V and 0 bases from J, leaving 14 bases between. Germline V gives CDR1 SEHNR, CDR2 FQNEAQ (reference sequence). The CDR3 loop is CASRGEVGPNTGELFF. In DNA, the CDR3 is TGTGCCAGCAGAGGGGAGGTCGGCCCGAACACCGGGGAGCTGTTTTTT.

The table lists this clonotype with many counts. V gene TRBV20-1 combines with J gene TRBJ2-5; 13 bases align to TRBD2. CDR3 length equals 15 residues. Looked up from germline, CDR1 is DFQATT and CDR2 is SNEGSKA (reference sequence). After removal of 5 bases from V and 1 base from J, the junction contained 4 bases not matched to a gene. The CDR3 bases are TGCAGTGCTCAAAGACTAGCGGGAGGCCAAGAGACCCAGTACTTC. This gives the protein CSAQRLAGGQETQYF.